The next 17 T cell receptor beta chains were all read from a single sample in a study of T cells and copy number aberrations in small-cell lung cancer. Sequenced by immunoSEQ multiplex PCR; TCRdb stores in-frame clones only, minus some. The sample yields roughly 2,200 clones, 70% to 80% seen once. Sequencing was done on a sample of normal tissue next to the tumor. All receptors come from an older woman with small cell lung cancer.

V gene TRBV20-1 combines with J gene TRBJ1-1; D uncertain. Germline loops: CDR1 DFQATT, CDR2 SNEGSKA (reference sequence). V lost 2 bases and J lost 4, with 5 bases in between. This CDR3 region has 11 residues. The CDR3 DNA reads as TGCAGTGCTAGACTCGGCACTGAAGCTTTCTTT. Translation gives CSARLGTEAFF.

This rearrangement joins TRBV20-1 to TRBJ1-2; D gene uncertain. V lost 0 bases, J lost 8 bases, and 7 bases lay in between. The CDR3 runs 11 residues. Looked up from germline, CDR1 is DFQATT and CDR2 is SNEGSKA (reference sequence). The CDR3 sequence: CSARELVGYTF. The DNA of the CDR3 is TGCAGTGCTAGAGAACTCGTAGGCTACACCTTC.

The rearrangement uses TRBV19 and TRBJ2-3; the D gene is possibly TRBD1 (6 bases). Per the germline V gene, CDR1 is LNHDA and CDR2 is SQIVND (reference sequence). The CDR3 runs to 17 residues. Trimming pared 5 bases from V and 0 bases from J, leaving 18 bases between. The CDR3 coding sequence is TGTGCCAGTAGTCCAAACAGGGAAACGGGTAGCACAGATACGCAGTATTTT. Its protein product is CASSPNRETGSTDTQYF.

With regard to this clone: The junction departs from the called germline gene at one end, perhaps through a read error. The V and J genes are TRBV28 and TRBJ2-7; D call uncertain. CDR3 size: 12 residues. Germline assignment: CDR1 MDHEN and CDR2 SYDVKM. This CDR3 reads CASSPPRGKNSF. CDR3 sequence (DNA): TGTGCCAGCAGTCCCCCGCGAGGAAAGAACAGCTTC.

The sample holds a few counts of this clone. The chain has TRBV6-6 and TRBJ1-5; D not resolved. Germline V gene lookup returns CDR1 MNHNY and CDR2 SVGAGI (reference sequence). The CDR3 loop spans 14 amino acids. V lost 8 bases and J 2 bases, leaving 13 bases between the germline ends. The CDR3 region has the DNA TGTGCCAGCCGGCGAGGGCAGGGCAATCAGCCCCAGCATTTT. Protein: CASRRGQGNQPQHF.

This sequence joins TRBV7-6 and TRBJ2-7; D might be TRBD2 (6 bases). Looked up from germline, CDR1 is SGHVS and CDR2 is FNYEAQ. This CDR3 is built from 13 residues. Trimming removed 11 bases at V and 3 bases at J, with 17 bases between. CDR3 DNA sequence: TGTGCCTCTTCGGCTAGCGCCGACTACGAGCAGTACTTC. Protein product: CASSASADYEQYF.

The genes are TRBV9 and TRBJ1-3; D call uncertain. Germline V gives CDR1 SGDLS, CDR2 YYNGEE. V lost 5 bases to trimming and J lost 2 bases, with 14 bases between them. The CDR3 sequence is 15 residues long. This CDR3 reads CASSRVKGPGNTIYF. CDR3 bases: TGTGCCAGCAGTAGAGTAAAGGGTCCTGGAAACACCATATATTTT.

The chain combines TRBV5-8 with TRBJ2-1; TRBD1 aligns across 9 bases. This CDR3 has 14 residues. V lost 5 bases, J lost 4 bases, and 4 bases stayed unmatched. CDR1 and CDR2 from the germline V gene are SGHTS and YDEGEE. The CDR3 DNA follows: TGTGCCAGCAGTTTACAGGGGGCATACAATGAGCAGTTCTTC. Encoded protein: CASSLQGAYNEQFF.

A note on this clone: Possible read error: a much larger clone is one base away. The V call is TRBV18, the J call TRBJ1-1; 9 nucleotides align to TRBD1. Germline V gene data show CDR1 as KGHSH and CDR2 as LQKENI. The CDR3 extends over 16 amino acids. The CDR3 DNA is TGTGCCAGCTCAACCGGGACAGGGAGCAAGGGGACTGAAACTTTCTTT. Translation gives CASSTGTGSKGTETFF.

This clone came up a few times. V gene TRBV29-1 combines with J gene TRBJ2-2; TRBD1 is a possible D gene (6 bases). This CDR3 is built from 15 residues. Per germline, CDR1 SQVTM and CDR2 ANQGSEA. Trimming took off 6 bases at V and 2 bases at J, with 16 bases between the two ends. The CDR3 sequence is CSVMTGSGNTGELFF. The CDR3 DNA follows: TGCAGCGTAATGACAGGTTCGGGAAACACCGGGGAGCTGTTTTTT.

The gene calls are TRBV7-2 and TRBJ2-7; 8 nucleotides line up with TRBD2. The J segment lost 2 bases and the V segment lost 5 bases, leaving 8 bases of the junction unmatched. The CDR3 has 15 residues. Per germline, CDR1 SGHTA and CDR2 FQGNSA. CDR3 DNA sequence: TGTGCCAGCAGCCCCGAAGGTAGCGGGGCCTACGAGCAGTACTTC. Translating gives CASSPEGSGAYEQYF.

The chain joins TRBV20-1 to TRBJ2-5; TRBD1 might be the D (6 bases). Trimming removed 8 bases at V and 6 bases at J, with 13 bases between. The CDR3 is 11 amino acids. Looked up from germline, CDR1 is DFQATT and CDR2 is SNEGSKA (reference sequence). CDR3 in amino acids: CSQGMDKTQYF. DNA of the CDR3: TGCAGTCAGGGGATGGATAAGACCCAGTACTTC.

Worth noting for this clone: Other DNA sequences from this sample encode an identical CDR3 as well. This chain links TRBV28 with TRBJ1-2; TRBD1 is a possible D gene (6 bases). This CDR3 contains 14 residues. Germline V CDR1 and CDR2: MDHEN, SYDVKM. V lost 4 bases and J lost 7, with 16 bases in between. This chain's CDR3 is CASSSTGKQGGYTF. CDR3 nucleotide sequence: TGTGCCAGCAGTTCAACAGGGAAGCAAGGTGGCTACACCTTC.

The chain is built from TRBV29-1 and TRBJ2-7, with D unclear. Germline V lookup: CDR1 SQVTM, CDR2 ANQGSEA. V was cut by 6 bases and J by 4 bases, with 16 bases left in between. There are 13 residues in the CDR3. This CDR3 is CSVRRYEEYEQYF. In DNA form, the CDR3 reads TGCAGCGTCCGAAGGTATGAGGAGTACGAGCAGTACTTC.

This clone was seen more than once but under ten times. The chain joins TRBV9 to TRBJ1-6; tentatively, D is TRBD1 (5 bases). V dropped 5 bases and J dropped 0 bases, with 12 bases sitting between them. In germline, CDR1 is SGDLS, CDR2 YYNGEE. The CDR3 covers 16 residues. This CDR3 is CASSRGPSSYNSPLHF. The CDR3 nucleotides read TGTGCCAGCAGTAGGGGACCGAGCTCCTATAATTCACCCCTCCACTTT.

The chain combines TRBV11-2 with TRBJ2-3; no reliable D call. Trimming cost V 10 bases and J 6 bases, with 17 bases left between them. The CDR3 is 13 residues long. Germline V gives CDR1 SGHAT, CDR2 FQNNGV. CDR3 nucleotides: TGTGCCAACAACTTAGATATGACCGATACGCAGTATTTT. It is translated as CANNLDMTDTQYF.

This clone was recorded only once. DNA of the CDR3: TGTGCCAGCAGACCCGGACAGGCGAACACCGGGGAGCTGTTTTTT. The encoded protein is CASRPGQANTGELFF. V usage is TRBV7-9 and J usage is TRBJ2-2; TRBD1 agrees at 7 bases. Germline V CDR1 and CDR2: SEHNR, FQNEAQ (reference sequence). CDR3 length: 15 residues. J lost 0 bases, V lost 6 bases, and 4 bases had no gene match.